This T cell receptor beta chain was sequenced in a study of shared clonotypes between healthy human individuals. Whole-study findings and limits: Since donors were few, the genetic and exposure-history diversity represented was limited. When compared with the clonotypes that were shared by all four sorted-subset donors, the non-shared clonotypes turned out to have lower generation probabilities.

V shed 1 base and J shed 3 bases, with 7 bases lying between them. The CDR3 contains 13 residues. Per germline, CDR1 SQVTM and CDR2 ANQGSEA. Points on this clone: What it recognizes is unknown.

Terminally differentiated effector memory CD45RA+ cells were excluded by CCR7 positive selection of CD45RO-negative cells. This table comes from immunoSEQ multiplex PCR, and its TCRdb copy is limited to in-frame clones, with some not included. Among millions of clones listed, 90% to 95% were seen once. The chain couples TRBV29-1 to TRBJ2-1; D remains ambiguous. The TCR comes from a young man in good health. Some clones in this sample may be carry-over from other donors' samples. The sequenced material came from naive CD8+ T cells from PBMCs. The CDR3 region is CSVEGGNYNEQFF. The CDR3 DNA reads as TGCAGCGTTGAAGGGGGTAACTACAATGAGCAGTTCTTC.